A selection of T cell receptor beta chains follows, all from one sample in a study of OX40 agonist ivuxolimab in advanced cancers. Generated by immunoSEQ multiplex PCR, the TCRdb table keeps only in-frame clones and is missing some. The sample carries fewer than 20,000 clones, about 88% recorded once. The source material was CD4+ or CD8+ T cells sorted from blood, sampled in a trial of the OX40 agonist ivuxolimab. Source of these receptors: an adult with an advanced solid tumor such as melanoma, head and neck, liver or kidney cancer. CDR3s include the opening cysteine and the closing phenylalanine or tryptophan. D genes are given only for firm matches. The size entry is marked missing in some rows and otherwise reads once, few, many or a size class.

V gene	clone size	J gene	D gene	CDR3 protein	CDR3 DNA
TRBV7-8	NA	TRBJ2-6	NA	CASSFQGTGANVLTF	TGTGCCAGCAGCTTCCAGGGCACTGGGGCCAACGTCCTGACTTTC
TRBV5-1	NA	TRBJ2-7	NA	CASSLGVRYEQYF	TGCGCCAGCAGCTTAGGGGTGAGGTACGAGCAGTACTTC
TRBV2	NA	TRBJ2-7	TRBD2	CASSPGLAGGGEQYF	TGTGCCAGCAGTCCAGGACTAGCGGGAGGGGGAGAGCAGTACTTC
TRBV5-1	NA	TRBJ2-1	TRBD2	CASSSWAGGTSYNEQFF	TGCGCCAGCAGCTCCTGGGCGGGAGGGACCTCCTACAATGAGCAGTTCTTC
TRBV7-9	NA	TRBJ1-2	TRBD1	CASSLEGIRGRDYGYTF	TGTGCCAGCAGCTTAGAGGGAATCAGGGGGCGCGACTATGGCTACACCTTC
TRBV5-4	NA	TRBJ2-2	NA	CASSLALDRSTGELFF	TGTGCCAGCAGCTTGGCACTAGATCGGTCCACCGGGGAGCTGTTTTTT
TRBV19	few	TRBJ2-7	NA	CASSARAGANYEQYF	TGTGCCAGTAGTGCCCGGGCAGGGGCTAACTACGAGCAGTACTTC
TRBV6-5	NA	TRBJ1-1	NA	CASGPNTEAFF	TGTGCCAGTGGTCCGAACACTGAAGCTTTCTTT
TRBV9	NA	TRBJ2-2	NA	CASSPRRETQAGELFF	TGTGCCAGCAGCCCCCGCCGAGAGACACAAGCCGGGGAGCTGTTTTTT
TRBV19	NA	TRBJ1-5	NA	CASRGMRGQPQHF	TGTGCCAGTAGGGGAATGCGCGGTCAGCCCCAGCATTTT
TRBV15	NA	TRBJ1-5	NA	CATSREAGLWQPQHF	TGTGCCACCAGCAGAGAAGCAGGGCTATGGCAGCCCCAGCATTTT
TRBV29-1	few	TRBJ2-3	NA	CSVIRDNTDTQYF	TGCAGCGTGATCCGGGACAACACAGATACGCAGTATTTT
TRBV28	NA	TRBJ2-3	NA	CASSPSTDTQYF	TGTGCCAGCAGCCCCTCCACAGATACGCAGTATTTT
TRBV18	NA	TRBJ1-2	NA	CASSPGSDYGYTF	TGTGCCAGCTCACCGGGTTCCGACTATGGCTACACCTTC
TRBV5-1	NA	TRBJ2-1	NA	CASSYSMDLNEQFF	TGCGCCAGCAGCTACTCCATGGACCTCAATGAGCAGTTCTTC
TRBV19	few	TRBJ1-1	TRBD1	CASTQGQGRTEAFF	TGTGCCAGTACCCAGGGACAGGGACGCACTGAAGCTTTCTTT
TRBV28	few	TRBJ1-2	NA	CASSLWEGYTF	TGTGCCAGCAGTTTGTGGGAGGGCTACACCTTC
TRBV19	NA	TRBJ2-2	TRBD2	CASSILTSGSVGELFF	TGTGCCAGTAGTATCTTGACTAGCGGGAGTGTCGGGGAGCTGTTTTTT
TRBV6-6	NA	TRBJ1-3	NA	CASSYGQTSGNTIYF	TGTGCCAGCAGTTACGGACAGACCTCTGGAAACACCATATATTTT
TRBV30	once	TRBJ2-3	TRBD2	CAWSAGLAGVEDTQYF	TGTGCCTGGAGTGCTGGACTAGCGGGAGTGGAAGATACGCAGTATTTT
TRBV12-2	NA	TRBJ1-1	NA	CASRLVVPRVPETEAFF	TGTGCAAGTCGCTTAGTAGTTCCTCGGGTCCCGGAGACTGAAGCTTTCTTT
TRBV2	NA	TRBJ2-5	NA	CASSVARGETQYF	TGTGCCAGCAGTGTGGCTAGAGGAGAGACCCAGTACTTC
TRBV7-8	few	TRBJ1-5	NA	CASSLAENQPQHF	TGTGCCAGCAGCTTAGCGGAGAATCAGCCCCAGCATTTT
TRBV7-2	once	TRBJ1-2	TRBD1	CASSPYRIETGHGYTF	TGTGCCAGCAGCCCCTACCGGATAGAGACAGGGCATGGCTACACCTTC
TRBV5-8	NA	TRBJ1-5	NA	CASSQGQPNQPQHF	TGTGCCAGCAGCCAGGGGCAGCCTAATCAGCCCCAGCATTTT
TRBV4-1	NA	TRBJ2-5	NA	CASSFTQAQETQYF	TGCGCCAGCAGCTTCACTCAGGCCCAAGAGACCCAGTACTTC
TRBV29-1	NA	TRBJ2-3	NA	CSAASLSTDTQYF	TGCAGCGCCGCTAGCCTAAGCACAGATACGCAGTATTTT
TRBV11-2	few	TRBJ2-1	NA	CASSLDFLEYNEQFF	TGTGCCAGCAGCTTAGATTTTCTTGAATACAATGAGCAGTTCTTC
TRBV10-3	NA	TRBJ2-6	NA	CAISVTSGANVLTF	TGTGCCATCAGTGTTACGTCTGGGGCCAACGTCCTGACTTTC
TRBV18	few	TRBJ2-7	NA	CASSREVPYEQYF	TGTGCCAGCTCTCGAGAGGTTCCCTACGAGCAGTACTTC
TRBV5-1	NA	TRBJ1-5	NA	CASIRSGPQPQHF	TGCGCCAGCATCCGATCAGGACCTCAGCCCCAGCATTTT
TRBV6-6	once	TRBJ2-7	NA	CASRNQGGSFEQYF	TGTGCCAGCAGAAACCAGGGCGGAAGCTTCGAGCAGTACTTC
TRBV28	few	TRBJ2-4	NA	CASSRAKNIQYF	TGTGCCAGCAGTCGTGCCAAAAACATTCAGTACTTC
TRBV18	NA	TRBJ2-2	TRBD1	CASSLGQANTGELFF	TGTGCCAGCTCATTGGGACAGGCCAACACCGGGGAGCTGTTTTTT
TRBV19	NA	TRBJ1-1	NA	CASSLAGAWTFF	TGTGCCAGTAGTCTAGCAGGGGCGTGGACTTTCTTT
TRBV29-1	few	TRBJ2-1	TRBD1	CSVDPGQAYNEQFF	TGCAGCGTAGATCCGGGACAGGCGTACAATGAGCAGTTCTTC
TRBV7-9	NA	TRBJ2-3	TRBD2	CASSFGTSGSLTDTQYF	TGTGCCAGCAGCTTCGGGACTAGCGGGAGCCTCACAGATACGCAGTATTTT
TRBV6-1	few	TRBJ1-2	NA	CASSNQNYGYTF	TGTGCCAGCAGCAACCAGAACTATGGCTACACCTTC
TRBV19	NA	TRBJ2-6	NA	CASSILGGGANVLTF	TGTGCCAGTAGTATCCTAGGGGGTGGGGCCAACGTCCTGACTTTC
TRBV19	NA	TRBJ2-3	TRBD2	CASSIRFLAGSTDTQYF	TGTGCCAGTAGTATACGTTTCCTAGCGGGTAGCACAGATACGCAGTATTTT
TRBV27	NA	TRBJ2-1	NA	CASSLKGGRAGSYNEQFF	TGTGCCAGCAGTTTAAAGGGTGGACGAGCGGGCAGCTACAATGAGCAGTTCTTC
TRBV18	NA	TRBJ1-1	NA	CASSPPMGAGTEAFF	TGTGCCAGCTCACCACCGATGGGGGCCGGGACTGAAGCTTTCTTT
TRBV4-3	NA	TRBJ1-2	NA	CASSQDGPLGYGYTF	TGCGCCAGCAGCCAAGATGGCCCGCTGGGGTATGGCTACACCTTC
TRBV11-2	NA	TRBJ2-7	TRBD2	CASSLSAPTSGSYEQYF	TGTGCCAGCAGCTTATCCGCCCCGACTAGCGGGAGCTACGAGCAGTACTTC
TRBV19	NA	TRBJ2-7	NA	CASSIMVSYEQYF	TGTGCCAGTAGTATCATGGTGAGTTACGAGCAGTACTTC
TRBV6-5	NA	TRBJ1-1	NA	CASSYGRNLPTEAFF	TGTGCCAGCAGTTACGGCAGGAATCTACCCACTGAAGCTTTCTTT
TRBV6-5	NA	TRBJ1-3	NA	CASTVSTRSGNTIYF	TGTGCCAGCACGGTCAGCACCCGCTCTGGAAACACCATATATTTT
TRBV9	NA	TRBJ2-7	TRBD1	CASSEGQEFYSSYEQYF	TGTGCCAGCAGCGAGGGACAGGAGTTCTACAGCTCCTACGAGCAGTACTTC
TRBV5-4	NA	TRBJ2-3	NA	CASNKGGASSTDTQYF	TGTGCCAGCAATAAGGGGGGAGCCTCTAGCACAGATACGCAGTATTTT
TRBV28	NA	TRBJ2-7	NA	CASSLAGSDGSSYEQYF	TGTGCCAGCAGTTTAGCTGGATCTGACGGAAGCTCCTACGAGCAGTACTTC